These 11 T cell receptor beta chains share one sample of origin, sequenced in a study of T cell responses to AZD1222 COVID-19 vaccine. TCRdb keeps only in-frame clones here, not all; method: immunoSEQ multiplex PCR. The sample contains more than 140,000 clones, approximately 90% of which appear only once. The sample here was peripheral blood, taken on day 0 of AZD1222 vaccination. All receptors come from an adult in good health.

This chain connects TRBV6-5 to TRBJ2-7, with D unresolved. Trimming left V 6 bases short and J 2 bases short, with 11 bases between. The CDR3 covers 13 residues. Germline lookup yields CDR1 MNHEY and CDR2 SVGAGI. In nucleotides, the CDR3 is TGTGCCAGCAGAGCGACTTCTCCCTACGAGCAGTACTTC. Translating gives CASRATSPYEQYF.

A remark on this clone: Other DNA sequences within the sample encode an identical CDR3. The genes are TRBV18 and TRBJ2-7; D is uncertain. Germline V gene sequence: CDR1 KGHSH, CDR2 LQKENI. Trimming pared 6 bases from V and 0 bases from J, leaving 3 bases between. CDR3 length: 11 residues. CDR3: CASSSSYEQYF. The CDR3 DNA is TGTGCCAGCTCTAGCTCCTACGAGCAGTACTTC.

The chain combines TRBV20-1 with TRBJ2-3; no clear D. In germline, CDR1 is DFQATT, CDR2 SNEGSKA (reference sequence). The CDR3 runs 11 residues. V lost 3 bases, J lost 2 bases, and 3 bases lay in between. CDR3 coding DNA: TGCAGTGCTAGCGTCACAGATACGCAGTATTTT. It translates to CSASVTDTQYF.

The rearrangement uses TRBV19 and TRBJ1-1; D gene uncertain. Germline lookup yields CDR1 LNHDA and CDR2 SQIVND (reference sequence). This CDR3 spans 13 amino acids. Trimming took 3 bases from V and 8 from J, leaving 13 bases between them. As DNA, the CDR3 is TGTGCCAGTAGTATCGGCGCAGGTCAAGAAGCTTTCTTT. It encodes CASSIGAGQEAFF. Looking up the rest from reference TRBV19 and TRBJ1-1 gives the full variable domain: DGGITQSPKYLFRKEGQNVTLSCEQNLNHDAMYWYRQDPGQGLRLIYYSQIVNDFQKGDIAEGYSVSREKKESFPLTVTSAQKNPTAFYLCASSIGAGQEAFFGQGTRLTVV.

DNA for the CDR3: TGTGCCAGCAGTCCGGGCCTGGATACGCAGTATTTT. This encodes CASSPGLDTQYF. This sequence joins TRBV27 and TRBJ2-3; D unclear. Germline V gene sequence: CDR1 MNHEY, CDR2 SMNVEV (reference sequence). Trimming took off 5 bases at V and 6 bases at J, with 9 bases between the two ends. This CDR3 is 12 amino acids long.

The genes are TRBV30 and TRBJ1-1; tentatively, D is TRBD1 (5 bases). The CDR3 has 13 amino acids. The V gene's germline CDR1 is GTSNPN and CDR2 SVGIG (reference sequence). The V and J ends lost 3 bases and 5 bases respectively, with 13 bases between them. This CDR3 is CAWSFWGGTEAFF. Written as DNA, the CDR3 is TGTGCCTGGAGCTTTTGGGGGGGGACTGAAGCTTTCTTT.

This clone was detected only a few times. V and J are TRBV23-1 and TRBJ2-1; D perhaps matches TRBD1 (6 bases). TRBV23-1 is recorded as an ORF, its role being uncertain. V lost 4 bases and J 6 bases, leaving 13 bases between the germline ends. The CDR3 extends over 14 amino acids. The DNA for the CDR3 is TGCGCCAGCAGTCCTACAGGGATTCTCAATGAGCAGTTCTTC. It translates to CASSPTGILNEQFF.

The rearrangement links TRBV6-5 to TRBJ1-2, with D possibly TRBD1 on 5 matching bases. Germline V gene lookup returns CDR1 MNHEY and CDR2 SVGAGI. CDR3 size: 14 residues. The V and J ends lost 8 bases and 7 bases respectively, with 20 bases between them. DNA of the CDR3: TGTGCCAGCGGACCTGTACAGGCGGGATTTGGCTACACCTTC. Translation: CASGPVQAGFGYTF.

The V call is TRBV6-4, the J call TRBJ2-3; D remains ambiguous. The CDR3 is made up of 13 amino acids. Looked up from germline, CDR1 is MRHNA and CDR2 is SNTAGT. V lost 3 bases and J 5 bases, leaving 9 bases between the germline ends. CDR3 sequence (DNA): TGTGCCAGCAGTGATCAGTGGGGAGATACGCAGTATTTT. It translates to CASSDQWGDTQYF.

The chain employs TRBV11-2 and TRBJ1-6; 9 bases agree with TRBD1. In germline, CDR1 is SGHAT, CDR2 FQNNGV. This CDR3 comprises 15 residues. Trimming at V came to 5 bases and at J to 10 bases, leaving 9 bases not matched to a gene. The CDR3, as DNA: TGTGCCAGCAGCCTCGGGACAGGGTTTTTGTCACCCCTCCACTTT. This gives the protein CASSLGTGFLSPLHF.

This clone was observed a single time. The chain recombines TRBV18 with TRBJ2-1, with TRBD2 matching 8 bases. Looked up from germline, CDR1 is KGHSH and CDR2 is LQKENI. This CDR3 has 16 residues. The J segment lost 7 bases and the V segment lost 0 bases, leaving 8 bases of the junction unmatched. The DNA of the CDR3 is TGTGCCAGCTCACCACCCAACGGGAGGGATCGAAATGAGCAGTTCTTC. Translation: CASSPPNGRDRNEQFF.